This T cell receptor beta chain emerged from a study of T cells in Graves' hyperthyroidism and ophthalmopathy. TCR beta CDR3 regions were amplified from RNA. HTBI primers were employed in a first-round RT-PCR of the TCR CDR3. TCRdb reprocessed the multiplex PCR reads with MiXCR, giving one entry per CDR3 protein. Of 650,000 to 700,000 distinct CDR3 sequences listed, around 15% are singletons. CDR3 length: 15 amino acids. Per germline, CDR1 SNHLY and CDR2 FYNNEI. V shed 0 bases and J shed 4 bases, with 10 bases lying between them. There are many counts of this clonotype. Material for sequencing was blood. V usage is TRBV2 and J usage is TRBJ1-5; D is uncertain. This receptor was identified in a middle-aged man with Graves' hyperthyroidism. The CDR3 sequence: CASSEAAGWNQPQHF. The CDR3 bases are TGTGCCAGCAGTGAAGCGGCGGGGTGGAATCAGCCCCAGCATTTT.